The rows below give T cell receptor beta chains drawn from one sample of a study of human T cells and chemical hapten exposure. TCRdb recomputed calls from the RACE reads with MiXCR, one row per CDR3 protein. Among about 41,000 distinct CDR3 sequences listed, more than 3% were seen once. The sample consisted of whole blood, taken in connection with sensitization to the hapten diphenylcyclopropenone (DPC). These receptors were taken from a man aged 50 or older with alopecia areata. Some clones in this sample may be carry-over from other donors' samples. Each CDR3 is given with its conserved first and last residue. A D gene is named only where the DNA matches it firmly. A row's size may be missing; if present it is once, few, many or a size class.

clone_size d_call j_call v_call cdr3_nt cdr3_aa
many TRBD1 TRBJ1-1 TRBV7-2 TGTGCCAGCAGCTTAAGGACAGGATACGCGAACACTGAAGCTTTCTTT CASSLRTGYANTEAFF
many . TRBJ1-1 TRBV12-3/TRBV12-4 TGTGCCAGCAGGATCGCGGCGGCCACTGAAGCTTTCTTT CASRIAAATEAFF
. TRBD1 TRBJ1-6 TRBV7-9 TGTGCCAGCAGCACCAGGACAGGGTTCTCCCATAATTCACCCCTCCACTTT CASSTRTGFSHNSPLHF
many . TRBJ2-3 TRBV20-1 TGCAGTGCTAGAGGCACGGACTATTGGGGCACAGATACGCAGTATTTT CSARGTDYWGTDTQYF
many TRBD2 TRBJ2-1 TRBV7-2 TGTGCCAGCAGCTTAGGGGGGGGGACTATCTACAATGAGCAGTTCTTC CASSLGGGTIYNEQFF
many . TRBJ2-3 TRBV18 TGTGCCAGCTCACCAGAGGAAGACGGAGTACCCCCGTTTTTT CASSPEEDGVPPFF
many . TRBJ1-5 TRBV5-5 TGTGCCAGCAGCTTGGGAGTCGGGAAAGTCACCTCGAATCAGCCCCAGCATTTT CASSLGVGKVTSNQPQHF
many TRBD1 TRBJ1-4 TRBV5-1 TGCGCCAGCAGCTCGACAGGGGACGGGGAAAAACTGTTTTTT CASSSTGDGEKLFF
many TRBD1 TRBJ1-2 TRBV28 TGTGCCAGCTGGGACAGGACCAACTATGGCTACACCTTC CASWDRTNYGYTF
many TRBD2 TRBJ2-2 TRBV7-6 TGTGCCAGCAGCGGGACTAGCGGGAGGCCAACCGGGGAGCTGTTTTTT CASSGTSGRPTGELFF
many . TRBJ2-1 TRBV5-1 TGCGCCAGCACCCCTTCCGGGTTAGTGAATGAGCAGTTCTTC CASTPSGLVNEQFF
. TRBD1 TRBJ1-6 TRBV28 TGTGCCATACAGGGACAGGGTAATTCACCCCTCCACTTT CAIQGQGNSPLHF
many TRBD1 TRBJ1-2 TRBV6-4 TGTGCCAGCAGCCTGTCGGGACAGGGAAACTATGGCTACACCTTC CASSLSGQGNYGYTF
many TRBD2 TRBJ2-7 TRBV28 TGTGCCAGCACTACCGGGACTACCTACGAGCAGTACTTC CASTTGTTYEQYF
few . TRBJ1-1 TRBV12-3/TRBV12-4 TGTGCCAGCAGTTTAGACGGGAAACGGAACACTGAAGCTTTCTTT CASSLDGKRNTEAFF
many . TRBJ2-4 TRBV27 TGTGCCAGCAGTTCGTTAATTGTAGGAAACATTCAGTACTTC CASSSLIVGNIQYF
many . TRBJ1-5 TRBV19 TGTGCCAGTAGGTCGAGCAATCAGCCCCAGCATTTT CASRSSNQPQHF
many . TRBJ1-5 TRBV24-1 TGTGCCCCCTGGCAGAGGGGTCATAGCAATCAGCCCCAGCATTTT CAPWQRGHSNQPQHF
many . TRBJ1-1 TRBV6-5 TGTGCCAGCAGTTACTCGTCAGGGCTACGTGCCGGAAGGAACACTGAAGCTTTCTTT CASSYSSGLRAGRNTEAFF
many . TRBJ2-1 TRBV6-5 TGTGCCAGCAGTCCCGGTCTAAGTAATAATGAGCAGTTCTTC CASSPGLSNNEQFF
many . TRBJ2-7 TRBV3-1 TGTGCCAGCAGTCAAGGGAACCTCGGTCCCCTCTCGGACTTC CASSQGNLGPLSDF
many . TRBJ1-2 TRBV6-1 TGTGCCAGCAGTGAAAGAGGAACGGATGGCTACACCTTC CASSERGTDGYTF
many . TRBJ1-1 TRBV6-1 TGTGCCAGCACATGGACAGAGAACACTGAAGCTTTCTTT CASTWTENTEAFF
many . TRBJ2-7 TRBV7-8 TGTGCCAGCAGCTCCCCTTTCGGGCGGGTCAGCTACGAGCAGTACTTC CASSSPFGRVSYEQYF
many . TRBJ2-3 TRBV11-2 TGTGCCAGCAAAACGGGGGCTAGCACAGATACGCAGTATTTT CASKTGASTDTQYF
. TRBD2 TRBJ2-2 TRBV6-6 TGTGCCAGCAACCCTAGCGGTTCGACCGGGGAGCTGTTTTTT CASNPSGSTGELFF
many TRBD1 TRBJ1-5 TRBV6-1 TGTGCCAGCGGAGCCGGACAGGGGTTTAATCAGCCCCAGCATTTT CASGAGQGFNQPQHF